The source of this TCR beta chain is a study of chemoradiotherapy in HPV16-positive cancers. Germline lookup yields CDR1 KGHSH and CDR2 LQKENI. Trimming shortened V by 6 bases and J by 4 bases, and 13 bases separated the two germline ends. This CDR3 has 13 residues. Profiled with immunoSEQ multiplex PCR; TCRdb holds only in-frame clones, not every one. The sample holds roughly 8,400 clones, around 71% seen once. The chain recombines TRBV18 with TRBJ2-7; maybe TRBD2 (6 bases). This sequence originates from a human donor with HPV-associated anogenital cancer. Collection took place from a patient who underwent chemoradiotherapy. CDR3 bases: TGTGCCAGCTCGGTCTCCCGGGGGTACGAGCAGTACTTC. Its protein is CASSVSRGYEQYF.